The clone carrying this T cell receptor (beta chain) showed up just a few times. The assay was immunoSEQ multiplex PCR, and TCRdb's table has in-frame clones only and misses some. The sample has about 220,000 clones, more than 75% seen once; the top ten hold around 3%. The data were obtained in a study of blood T cell repertoires in COVID-19. The sample comprised peripheral blood. The sequence came from a man over 45 who had recovered from COVID-19.

CDR3 sequence reads: CASSQASGNSYEQYF. The CDR3 bases are TGTGCCAGCAGCCAAGCTAGCGGGAACTCCTACGAGCAGTACTTC. The gene calls are TRBV3-1 (or the pseudogene TRBV3-2) and TRBJ2-7, with 9 bases fitting TRBD2. Germline lookup yields CDR1 LGHDT and CDR2 YNNKEL (reference sequence). V lost 1 base, J lost 0 bases, and 1 base stayed unmatched. This CDR3 region has 15 residues.